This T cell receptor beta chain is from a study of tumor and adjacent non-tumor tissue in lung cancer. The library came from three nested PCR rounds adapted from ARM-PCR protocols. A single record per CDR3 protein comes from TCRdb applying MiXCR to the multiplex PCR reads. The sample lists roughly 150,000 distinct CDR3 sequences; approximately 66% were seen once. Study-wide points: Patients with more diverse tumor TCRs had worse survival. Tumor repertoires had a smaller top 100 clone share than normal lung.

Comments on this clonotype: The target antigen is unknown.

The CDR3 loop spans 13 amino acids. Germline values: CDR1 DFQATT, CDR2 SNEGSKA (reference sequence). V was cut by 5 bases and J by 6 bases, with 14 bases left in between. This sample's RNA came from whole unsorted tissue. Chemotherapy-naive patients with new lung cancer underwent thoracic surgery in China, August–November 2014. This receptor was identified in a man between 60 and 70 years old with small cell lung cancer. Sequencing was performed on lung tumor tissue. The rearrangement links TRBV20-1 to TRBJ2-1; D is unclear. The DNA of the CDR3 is TGCAGTGCTCCTGGATCAAGGTTCAATGAGCAGTTCTTC. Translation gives CSAPGSRFNEQFF.